The TCR beta chain described here comes from a study of cytomegalovirus exposure and HLA in healthy donors. Findings and caveats of the study: Reported performance of the classifier showed diagnosis of cytomegalovirus status with high specificity and sensitivity. There were three CMV-associated chains whose specificity for CMV antigens was confirmed in vitro. When analyzed later, the rates of TCR association showed variation by HLA locus, with DRB1 the most and HLA-C the fewest.

This clone was found a few times. Its specificity is unknown. PCR amplification relied on 60 Vbeta primers (plus 13 Jbeta primers). Generated by immunoSEQ multiplex PCR, the TCRdb table keeps only in-frame clones and is missing some. The profile shows about 130,000 clones, about three quarters of them singletons. The germline CDR1 and CDR2 sequences are PRHDT and FYEKMQ (reference sequence). CDR3 length: 14 residues. Between the trimmed V and J ends, which lost 2 bases and 5 bases, there was a span of 13 bases. The TCR was taken from a woman aged 60-75 years in good health and CMV-seropositive. The chain employs TRBV13 and TRBJ2-7; D uncertain. The sample was PBMCs. CDR3 residues: CASSLWATRHEQYF. For the CDR3, the DNA is TGTGCCAGCAGCTTATGGGCCACACGCCACGAGCAGTACTTC.